What follows are 17 T cell receptor beta chains derived from one specimen sequenced in a study of vaccination effects on CD4 cells after COVID-19. Following culture for around 9 days, CD4+ T cells were isolated. These receptors' antigens are unknown. Sequenced by immunoSEQ multiplex PCR; TCRdb stores in-frame clones only, minus some. The sample consists of some 39,000 clones, around 76% of them appearing once. Sequences were derived from CD4+ T cells from PBMCs cultured without peptide, sampled before COVID-19 vaccination. All receptors come from a human donor who received a COVID-19 vaccine.

The rearrangement uses TRBV19 and TRBJ2-2, with 9 nucleotides matching TRBD1. The CDR3 runs 15 residues. V lost 5 bases to trimming and J lost 2 bases; unmatched junction nucleotides: 3. Germline values: CDR1 LNHDA, CDR2 SQIVND (reference sequence). CDR3 in DNA: TGTGCCAGTAGTCCGGGACAGGGCAACACCGGGGAGCTGTTTTTT. This gives the protein CASSPGQGNTGELFF.

The rearrangement uses TRBV7-2 and TRBJ1-5; 7 nucleotides align to TRBD1. The CDR3 loop spans 14 amino acids. Germline V gives CDR1 SGHTA, CDR2 FQGNSA. The ends lost 6 bases at V and 2 bases at J; junction bases unmatched: 4. CDR3 DNA sequence: TGTGCCAGCAGTCTCACAGGGGGCAATCAGCCCCAGCATTTT. As protein: CASSLTGGNQPQHF.

The chain has TRBV6-5 and TRBJ2-1, with D possibly being TRBD1 or TRBD2 (5 bases each). The CDR3 has 16 amino acids. Germline lookup yields CDR1 MNHEY and CDR2 SVGAGI. V was pared by 6 bases and J by 0 bases, with 15 bases between. In nucleotides, the CDR3 is TGTGCCAGCAGATACCGAGAGGGGAGCTCCTACAATGAGCAGTTCTTC. This gives the protein CASRYREGSSYNEQFF.

This clone has only a few counts. The CDR3 region has the DNA TGTGCCAGCAGCCCCCGTAAAGGCTACACCTTC. Translation gives CASSPRKGYTF. The chain carries TRBV5-4 and TRBJ1-2; unclear D gene. The length of the CDR3 is 11 residues. Germline CDR1 is SGHNT and CDR2 is YYREEE (reference sequence). V was shortened by 4 bases and J by 8 bases, with 9 bases between the two germline ends.

This clone was seen more than once but under ten times. The chain is built from TRBV6-1 and TRBJ1-6, with 8 bases lining up with TRBD1. V dropped 0 bases and J dropped 10; count of bases not matched to a gene: 5. The CDR3 contains 15 residues. The germline gives CDR1 MNHNS, CDR2 SASEGT. CDR3 protein: CASSEAWTGQSPLHF. The CDR3, as DNA: TGTGCCAGCAGTGAAGCGTGGACAGGGCAGTCACCCCTCCACTTT.

This chain uses TRBV7-9 with TRBJ1-1; a weak D match, TRBD1 (5 bases). CDR1 SEHNR and CDR2 FQNEAQ come from the germline V gene (reference sequence). The V end lost 5 bases, the J end lost 6 bases, and 13 bases lay between the germline ends. CDR3 length: 13 amino acids. The CDR3, as DNA: TGTGCCAGCAGCCCTCGTGGGGGACCTGAAGCTTTCTTT. Translation gives CASSPRGGPEAFF. Based on the CDR3 plus reference TRBV7-9 and TRBJ1-1, the full variable domain is DTGVSQNPRHKITKRGQNVTFRCDPISEHNRLYWYRQTLGQGPEFLTYFQNEAQLEKSRLLSDRFSAERPKGSFSTLEIQRTEQGDSAMYLCASSPRGGPEAFFGQGTRLTVV.

In its sample, this clone was seen a few times. V usage is TRBV5-4 and J usage is TRBJ1-6, with D unclear. Deletions cut 4 bases from V and 9 bases from J, with 17 bases between. This CDR3 spans 15 amino acids. Germline-derived CDR1 and CDR2 are SGHNT and YYREEE (reference sequence). The DNA for the CDR3 is TGTGCCAGCAGCGCCGGAGGGATTAACCCTTCACCCCTCCACTTT. This gives the protein CASSAGGINPSPLHF.

The chain uses TRBV18 and TRBJ1-1; D is possibly TRBD1 (5 bases). The CDR3 loop spans 14 amino acids. Trimming took 2 bases from V and 2 from J, leaving 9 bases between them. CDR1 and CDR2 from the germline V gene are KGHSH and LQKENI. CDR3 residues: CASSPGTGNTEAFF. The CDR3 nucleotides are TGTGCCAGCTCACCAGGGACCGGAAACACTGAAGCTTTCTTT.

This chain links TRBV12-3 or TRBV12-4 with TRBJ1-5; TRBD1 is a possible D gene (5 bases). The CDR3 is made up of 12 amino acids. Between the trimmed V and J ends, which lost 3 bases and 13 bases, there was a span of 13 bases. In DNA, the CDR3 is TGTGCCAGCAGTTTTTCGGCCAGGGCTCAGCATTTT. Its translation: CASSFSARAQHF.

The genes are TRBV5-5 and TRBJ1-1; D might be TRBD1 (6 bases). This CDR3 is 16 amino acids long. CDR1 SGHKS and CDR2 YYEKEE come from the germline V gene (reference sequence). The V end was cut by 4 bases, the J end by 3 bases, with 19 bases between. The CDR3 coding sequence is TGTGCCAGCAGCCCCCGGCACAGGGTTGCTTACACTGAAGCTTTCTTT. Translation: CASSPRHRVAYTEAFF.

The chain is built from TRBV12-3 or TRBV12-4 and TRBJ2-2, with D hard to call. Between the trimmed V and J ends, which lost 5 bases and 5 bases, there was a span of 3 bases. The CDR3 totals 11 residues. For the CDR3, the DNA is TGTGCCAGCAGTCGAACCGGGGAGCTGTTTTTT. It encodes CASSRTGELFF.

The V call is TRBV6-2 or TRBV6-3, the J call TRBJ2-1; TRBD1 matches 11 bases. V trimming: 5 bases; J trimming: 5 bases; junction bases outside the gene matches: 8. Germline-derived CDR1 and CDR2 are MNHEY and SVGEGT. The CDR3 is 16 residues long. The CDR3 spells CASSQPRDRGNNEQFF. In DNA, the CDR3 is TGTGCCAGCAGTCAACCACGGGACAGGGGGAACAATGAGCAGTTCTTC.

The table lists this clone with a count of one. The V call is TRBV19, the J call TRBJ2-1, with 9 bases aligning to TRBD2. This CDR3 has 17 amino acids. Per the germline V gene, CDR1 is LNHDA and CDR2 is SQIVND (reference sequence). J gave up 4 bases and V 1 base, and 8 bases lay outside the gene matches. The CDR3 DNA sequence: TGTGCCAGTAGTATAGTCCTAGCGGGGATGCGGTACAATGAGCAGTTCTTC. Its translation is CASSIVLAGMRYNEQFF. The entire variable domain, with the rest obtained from reference TRBV19 and TRBJ2-1, is as follows: DGGITQSPKYLFRKEGQNVTLSCEQNLNHDAMYWYRQDPGQGLRLIYYSQIVNDFQKGDIAEGYSVSREKKESFPLTVTSAQKNPTAFYLCASSIVLAGMRYNEQFFGPGTRLTVL.

The V gene is TRBV28, the J gene TRBJ1-2; TRBD1 might be the D (5 bases). Germline loops: CDR1 MDHEN, CDR2 SYDVKM. V dropped 6 bases and J dropped 5 bases, with 19 bases sitting between them. CDR3 length: 15 amino acids. The CDR3 loop is CASRPTGAISYGYTF. CDR3 DNA: TGTGCCAGCAGACCTACAGGCGCTATAAGTTATGGCTACACCTTC.

This clone was seen a few times. V usage is TRBV5-8 and J usage is TRBJ1-5, with a tentative D call TRBD1 (6 bases). The CDR3 consists of 14 residues. Trimming shortened V by 3 bases and J by 4 bases, and 11 bases separated the two germline ends. Germline V gene lookup returns CDR1 SGHTS and CDR2 YDEGEE. DNA for the CDR3: TGTGCCAGCAGCTCCGGACAGCCAAATCAGCCCCAGCATTTT. Its protein is CASSSGQPNQPQHF.

This chain connects TRBV5-8 to TRBJ2-2; D may be TRBD1 (5 bases). V gave up 1 base and J gave up 4 bases, with 11 bases separating them. The CDR3 totals 15 residues. Germline V CDR1 and CDR2: SGHTS, YDEGEE. The CDR3 loop reads CASSLPQGRTGELFF. CDR3 in DNA: TGTGCCAGCAGCTTGCCCCAGGGCCGCACCGGGGAGCTGTTTTTT.

The chain uses TRBV6-4 and TRBJ2-3; D is ambiguous. The CDR3 extends over 13 amino acids. The V gene's germline CDR1 is MRHNA and CDR2 SNTAGT. V lost 5 bases, J lost 0 bases, and 6 bases lay in between. The DNA of the CDR3 is TGTGCCAGCAGTTTCGCGAGCACAGATACGCAGTATTTT. This sequence encodes CASSFASTDTQYF.